These 10 T cell receptor beta chains share one sample of origin, sequenced in a study of CD8+CD57+ T cells in acquired aplastic anemia. For CDR3 and TCR beta VDJ profiling, genomic DNA was the template used. A single record per CDR3 protein comes from TCRdb applying MiXCR to the reads. Altogether approximately 160,000 distinct CDR3 sequences are present, approximately 40% being singletons, with the ten largest covering under 1.2%. The source material was sorted CD4+, CD8+, or CD8+CD57+ T cells (not recorded which) from PBMCs. The receptors derive from a human donor in good health.

The chain links TRBV7-9 to TRBJ1-5; TRBD1 agrees at 7 bases. The V gene's germline CDR1 is SEHNR and CDR2 FQNEAQ (reference sequence). The trim removed 5 bases at V and 1 base at J, leaving 5 bases unmatched. This CDR3 is built from 15 residues. The CDR3 DNA sequence: TGTGCCAGCAGCCAAACGGGACAGAGCAATCAGCCCCAGCATTTT. Translating it yields CASSQTGQSNQPQHF.

Many counts were recorded for this clonotype. This rearrangement joins TRBV5-1 to TRBJ2-2, with a weak D call TRBD2 (6 bases). The CDR3 covers 14 residues. Germline assignment: CDR1 SGHRS and CDR2 YFSETQ. Trimming pared 3 bases from V and 7 bases from J, leaving 13 bases between. The CDR3 here is CASSSLPGDGELFF. The CDR3 DNA follows: TGCGCCAGCAGCTCACTACCGGGGGACGGGGAGCTGTTTTTT.

As to this clonotype: This may be a read error, as it is one base from a much larger clone. J is TRBJ1-3 and V is TRBV7-8; 7 nucleotides agree with TRBD1. The CDR3 runs to 15 residues. Germline V gene lookup returns CDR1 SGHVS and CDR2 FQNEAQ. The CDR3 spells CASSAWTGSGNTICF. CDR3 in DNA: TGTGCCAGCAGCGCCTGGACAGGCTCTGGAAACACCATATGTTTT.

This clonotype was seen many times. The rearrangement joins TRBV19 to TRBJ2-3; TRBD1 agrees at 8 bases. CDR3 length equals 16 residues. V lost 4 bases and J lost 3; bases outside the gene matches: 9. The germline V gene has CDR1 LNHDA and CDR2 SQIVND (reference sequence). The CDR3 DNA follows: TGTGCCAGTAGTACCTCCGGGACAGGAGGAACAGATACGCAGTATTTT. This codes for CASSTSGTGGTDTQYF.

As concerns this clonotype: Germline and junction disagree at one end, which may indicate a read error. This chain uses TRBV7-6 with TRBJ2-7; 8 bases are a match to TRBD2. The CDR3 loop spans 15 amino acids. Germline V lookup: CDR1 SGHVS, CDR2 FNYEAQ. CDR3 sequence: CASSYIAGMAYKQYF. DNA of the CDR3: TGTGCCAGCAGCTACATAGCGGGGATGGCCTACAAGCAGTACTTC.

This chain uses TRBV19 with TRBJ1-1, with TRBD1 matching over 7 bases. V lost 4 bases, J lost 2 bases, and 1 base stayed unmatched. Per the germline V gene, CDR1 is LNHDA and CDR2 is SQIVND (reference sequence). CDR3 length: 13 residues. The CDR3 sequence is CASSRDRNTEAFF. The CDR3 coding sequence is TGTGCCAGTAGTAGGGACAGAAACACTGAAGCTTTCTTT.

The rearrangement uses TRBV20-1 and TRBJ2-3; D is possibly TRBD1 (5 bases). The CDR3 is made up of 13 amino acids. Germline-derived CDR1 and CDR2 are DFQATT and SNEGSKA (reference sequence). The V end was cut by 6 bases, the J end by 6 bases, with 16 bases between. As DNA, the CDR3 is TGCAGTGCCCCCCAAGGGGTAACGGATACGCAGTATTTT. Its translation: CSAPQGVTDTQYF.

CDR3 in DNA: TGTGCCAGTAGTATCAGGGGGCCTGGATCACCCCTCCACTTT. Its translation: CASSIRGPGSPLHF. The V call is TRBV19, the J call TRBJ1-6; 8 bases fit TRBD1. J was trimmed by 10 bases and V by 3 bases; bases with no gene match: 5. The germline CDR1 and CDR2 sequences are LNHDA and SQIVND (reference sequence). This CDR3 has 14 residues.

V usage is TRBV2 and J usage is TRBJ1-4; weak D call: TRBD1 (6 bases). Germline-derived CDR1 and CDR2 are SNHLY and FYNNEI. The CDR3 totals 14 residues. The germline V and J ends were trimmed by 4 bases and 8 bases, with 14 bases remaining between them. The CDR3 sequence is CASSASGVGEKLFF. The CDR3 DNA follows: TGTGCCAGCAGTGCGTCAGGGGTGGGAGAAAAACTGTTTTTT.

This clonotype occurred many times. The chain employs TRBV7-2 and TRBJ2-5; D not certain. The CDR3 has 13 amino acids. Germline CDR1 and CDR2: SGHTA and FQGNSA. The ends were cut back, 10 bases at V and 7 bases at J, with 19 bases in the middle. Here the CDR3 DNA reads TGTGCCACGAGAACCGGGCCTACAGCGACCCAGTACTTC. This encodes CATRTGPTATQYF.